These 8 T cell receptor beta chains came from one sample sequenced in a study of human T cells and chemical hapten exposure. TCRdb recomputed calls from the RACE reads with MiXCR, one row per CDR3 protein. The repertoire holds about 260,000 distinct CDR3 sequences, with around 9.3% as singletons. As to time point: pre-sensitization, week 0. Treatment in this sample: therapeutic diphenylcyclopropenone sensitization with weekly scalp DPC. The material sequenced was whole blood, taken in connection with sensitization to the hapten diphenylcyclopropenone (DPC). These receptors originate from a middle-aged woman with alopecia areata. Some clones in this sample may be carry-over from other donors' samples.

V gene TRBV5-1 combines with J gene TRBJ1-1, with 7 bases lining up with TRBD1. J gave up 11 bases and V 1 base, and 5 bases lay outside the gene matches. The length of the CDR3 is 12 residues. CDR1 SGHRS and CDR2 YFSETQ come from the germline V gene. CDR3 loop: CASSLNRGQAFF. For the CDR3, the DNA is TGCGCCAGCAGCTTGAATAGGGGACAGGCTTTCTTT.

V and J are TRBV7-2 and TRBJ2-1, with 10 bases identical to TRBD2. Trimming cost V 5 bases and J 9 bases; bases outside gene matches: 10. Germline V CDR1 and CDR2: SGHTA, FQGNSA. The CDR3 loop spans 15 amino acids. CDR3 amino acids: CASSNIAGGGIEQFF. Written as DNA, the CDR3 is TGTGCCAGCAGCAATATAGCGGGAGGAGGGATTGAGCAGTTCTTC. Full variable domain (rest looked up from reference TRBV7-2 and TRBJ2-1): GAGVSQSPSNKVTEKGKDVELRCDPISGHTALYWYRQSLGQGLEFLIYFQGNSAPDKSGLPSDRFSAERTGGSVSTLTIQRTQQEDSAVYLCASSNIAGGGIEQFFGPGTRLTVL.

CDR3 DNA: TGTGCCAGCGCTCCTGGGAGGGCCGGGGAGCTGTTTTTT. Translation gives CASAPGRAGELFF. V gene TRBV2 combines with J gene TRBJ2-2; TRBD2 matches 7 bases. The V segment lost 8 bases and the J segment 6 bases; nucleotides outside the gene matches: 6. The germline V gene has CDR1 SNHLY and CDR2 FYNNEI. The CDR3 extends over 13 amino acids.

This clonotype was counted only a few times. V usage is TRBV25-1 and J usage is TRBJ2-1, with TRBD2 matching 7 bases. Per germline, CDR1 MGHDK and CDR2 SYGVNS. V shed 10 bases and J 3 bases; nucleotides not matched to a gene: 6. The CDR3 runs 13 residues. CDR3 sequence reads: CATSGTNYNEQFF. The CDR3 coding sequence is TGTGCCACCTCCGGGACTAACTACAATGAGCAGTTCTTC.

The CDR3 nucleotides are TGTGCCAGCTCACCACTAGACAGGGGCGCGAGCAATCAGCCCCAGCATTTT. Its protein product is CASSPLDRGASNQPQHF. The V gene is TRBV18, the J gene TRBJ1-5, with 8 bases identical to TRBD1. CDR1 and CDR2 from the germline V gene are KGHSH and LQKENI. Unmatched junction bases numbered 6, after V lost 1 base and J lost 1 base. This CDR3 contains 17 residues.

The rearrangement links TRBV4-3 to TRBJ2-2, with 7 bases identical to TRBD2. This CDR3 is built from 15 residues. Trimming at V came to 4 bases and at J to 4 bases, leaving 6 bases not matched to a gene. The V gene's germline CDR1 is LGHNA and CDR2 YSLEER. The CDR3 sequence is CASSPGLVITGELFF. CDR3 bases: TGCGCCAGCAGCCCTGGACTAGTGATCACCGGGGAGCTGTTTTTT.

This chain joins TRBV7-2 and TRBJ2-1; D not resolved. This CDR3 contains 10 residues. Trimming removed 8 bases at V and 8 bases at J, with 7 bases between. From germline, CDR1 is SGHTA and CDR2 FQGNSA. Here the CDR3 reads CASPPDEQFF. The CDR3 nucleotides read TGTGCCAGCCCCCCCGATGAGCAGTTCTTC.

The chain carries TRBV10-3 and TRBJ2-3; D is unclear. V lost 8 bases to trimming and J lost 6 bases, with 6 bases between them. The germline CDR1 and CDR2 sequences are ENHRY and SYGVKD. CDR3 length: 10 residues. This chain's CDR3 is CAIPRDTQYF. As DNA, the CDR3 is TGTGCCATCCCCCGGGATACGCAGTATTTT.